This T cell receptor (beta chain) emerged from a study of T cell responses to AZD1222 COVID-19 vaccine. General observations from the study: At baseline, seropositivity was found in only 6 or 7 AZD1222 recipients. The study found vaccine-associated CD4 TCRs spanning spike, dominant at 160-218 and 743-854. Possibly, clonal diversity was underestimated; donors were largely white British and included more females. In all cases, repertoires were sampled only after the peak T cell response.

This table comes from immunoSEQ multiplex PCR, and its TCRdb copy is limited to in-frame clones, with some not included. This sample has 65,000 to 75,000 clones, with 70% to 90% found just once. With 8 bases removed from V and 9 bases from J, the gap between germline ends came to 17 bases. The CDR3 totals 14 residues. The germline V gene encodes CDR1 SGHDN and CDR2 FVKESK. On this clone itself: Its cognate antigen is unknown.

The chain carries TRBV14 and TRBJ1-6; tentatively, D is TRBD1 (5 bases). Sequencing used peripheral blood, obtained 28 days after the second dose of the MenACWY control vaccine. This TCR derives from an adult who received the MenACWY meningococcal vaccine as a control. The CDR3 spells CASSWTGGSSPLHF. The CDR3 coding sequence is TGTGCCAGCTCATGGACGGGGGGATCTTCACCCCTCCACTTT.